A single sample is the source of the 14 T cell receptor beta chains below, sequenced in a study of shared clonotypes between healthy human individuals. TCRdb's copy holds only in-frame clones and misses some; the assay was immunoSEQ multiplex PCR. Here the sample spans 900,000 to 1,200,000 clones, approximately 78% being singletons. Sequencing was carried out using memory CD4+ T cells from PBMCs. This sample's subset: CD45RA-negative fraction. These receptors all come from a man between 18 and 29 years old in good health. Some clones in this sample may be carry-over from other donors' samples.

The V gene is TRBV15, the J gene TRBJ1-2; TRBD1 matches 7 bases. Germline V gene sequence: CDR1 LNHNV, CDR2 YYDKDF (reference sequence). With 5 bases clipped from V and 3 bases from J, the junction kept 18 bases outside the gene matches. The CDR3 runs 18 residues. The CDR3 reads CATSGPKVGTDTYYGYTF. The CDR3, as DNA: TGTGCCACCAGCGGCCCAAAAGTCGGGACAGACACTTACTATGGCTACACCTTC.

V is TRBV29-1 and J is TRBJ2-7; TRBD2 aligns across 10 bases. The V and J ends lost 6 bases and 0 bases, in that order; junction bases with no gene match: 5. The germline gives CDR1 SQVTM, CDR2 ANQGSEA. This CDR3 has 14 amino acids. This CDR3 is CSVTSGTRSYEQYF. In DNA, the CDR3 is TGCAGCGTCACTAGCGGGACCCGCTCCTACGAGCAGTACTTC.

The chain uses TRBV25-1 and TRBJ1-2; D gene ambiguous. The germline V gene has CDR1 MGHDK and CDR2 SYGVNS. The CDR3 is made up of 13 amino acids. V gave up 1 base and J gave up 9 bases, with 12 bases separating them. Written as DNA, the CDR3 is TGTGCCAGCAGTGAATGGCGAGGAACGCGCTACACCTTC. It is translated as CASSEWRGTRYTF.

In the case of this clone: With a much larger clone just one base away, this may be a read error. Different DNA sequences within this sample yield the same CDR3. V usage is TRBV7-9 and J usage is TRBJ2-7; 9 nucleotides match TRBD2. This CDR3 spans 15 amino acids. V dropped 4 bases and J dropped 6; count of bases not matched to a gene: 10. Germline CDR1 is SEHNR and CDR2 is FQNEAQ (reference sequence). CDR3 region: CASSSHQREVSEQYF. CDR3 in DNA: TGTGCCAGCAGCTCTCACCAGCGGGAGGTCTCCGAGCAGTACTTC.

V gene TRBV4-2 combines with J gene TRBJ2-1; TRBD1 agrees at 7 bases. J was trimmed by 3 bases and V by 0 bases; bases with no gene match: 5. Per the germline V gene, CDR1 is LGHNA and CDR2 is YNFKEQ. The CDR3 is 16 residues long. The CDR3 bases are TGTGCCAGCAGCCAAGAGTTGCAGGGGGACTACAATGAGCAGTTCTTC. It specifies CASSQELQGDYNEQFF.

The DNA for the CDR3 is TGTGCCAGCAGCTTATTCGAGGGGTACGAGCAGTACTTC. This encodes CASSLFEGYEQYF. The chain links TRBV7-9 to TRBJ2-5; tentatively, D is TRBD1 or TRBD2 (5 bases each). The DNA end favors TRBJ2-7, so the J call may be wrong. Germline loops: CDR1 SEHNR, CDR2 FQNEAQ (reference sequence). The CDR3 length is 13 residues.

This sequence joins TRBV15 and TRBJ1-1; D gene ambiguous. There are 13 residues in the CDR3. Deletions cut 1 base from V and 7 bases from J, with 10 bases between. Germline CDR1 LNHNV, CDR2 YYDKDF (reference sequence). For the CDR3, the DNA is TGTGCCACCAGCAGAGGCCTTCAAGTTGAAGCTTTCTTT. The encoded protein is CATSRGLQVEAFF.

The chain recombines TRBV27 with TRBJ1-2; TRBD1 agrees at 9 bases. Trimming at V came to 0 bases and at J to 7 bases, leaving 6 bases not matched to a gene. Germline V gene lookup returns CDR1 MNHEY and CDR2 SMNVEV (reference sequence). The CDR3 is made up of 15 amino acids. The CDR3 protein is CASSLSDRGSGGYTF. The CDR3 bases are TGTGCCAGCAGTTTATCGGACAGGGGATCTGGTGGCTACACCTTC.

CDR3 loop: CASSPMRSQETQYF. The CDR3 DNA sequence: TGTGCCAGCAGTCCCATGCGCAGCCAAGAGACCCAGTACTTC. This rearrangement joins TRBV7-2 to TRBJ2-5; D not certain. The V gene lost 6 bases and the J gene lost 1 base, with 12 bases spanning the gap. The CDR3 length is 14 residues. CDR1 SGHTA and CDR2 FQGNSA come from the germline V gene.

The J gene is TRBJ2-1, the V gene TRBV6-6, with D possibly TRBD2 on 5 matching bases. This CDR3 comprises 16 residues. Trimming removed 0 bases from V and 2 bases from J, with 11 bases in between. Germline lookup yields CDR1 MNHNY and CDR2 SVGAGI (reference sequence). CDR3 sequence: CASSYSFRAAYNEQFF. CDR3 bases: TGTGCCAGCAGTTACTCTTTTCGAGCGGCCTACAATGAGCAGTTCTTC.

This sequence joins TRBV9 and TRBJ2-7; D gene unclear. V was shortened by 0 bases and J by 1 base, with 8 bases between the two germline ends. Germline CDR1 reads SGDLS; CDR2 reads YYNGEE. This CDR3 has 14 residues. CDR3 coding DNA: TGTGCCAGCAGCGTAGATGTCAGATCCTACGAGCAGTACTTC. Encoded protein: CASSVDVRSYEQYF.

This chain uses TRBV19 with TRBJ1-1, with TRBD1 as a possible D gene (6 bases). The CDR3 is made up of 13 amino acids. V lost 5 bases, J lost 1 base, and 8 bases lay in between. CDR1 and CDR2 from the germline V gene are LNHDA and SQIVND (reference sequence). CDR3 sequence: CASSSRGNTEAFF. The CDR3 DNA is TGTGCCAGTAGTTCCAGGGGGAACACTGAAGCTTTCTTT.

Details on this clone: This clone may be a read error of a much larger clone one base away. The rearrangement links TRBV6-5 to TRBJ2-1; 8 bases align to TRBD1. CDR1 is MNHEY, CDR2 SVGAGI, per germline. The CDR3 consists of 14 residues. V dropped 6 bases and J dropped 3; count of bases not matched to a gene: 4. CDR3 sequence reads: CASSLTGGYNEQFF. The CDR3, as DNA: TGTGCCAGCAGCTTAACAGGGGGCTACAATGAGCAGTTCTTC.

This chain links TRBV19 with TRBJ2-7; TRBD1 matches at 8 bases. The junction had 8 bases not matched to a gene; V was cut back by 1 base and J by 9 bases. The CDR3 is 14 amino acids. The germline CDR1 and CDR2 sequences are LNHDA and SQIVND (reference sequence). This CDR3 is CASSIGDRGEWQYF. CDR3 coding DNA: TGTGCCAGTAGTATAGGTGACAGGGGAGAGTGGCAGTACTTC.